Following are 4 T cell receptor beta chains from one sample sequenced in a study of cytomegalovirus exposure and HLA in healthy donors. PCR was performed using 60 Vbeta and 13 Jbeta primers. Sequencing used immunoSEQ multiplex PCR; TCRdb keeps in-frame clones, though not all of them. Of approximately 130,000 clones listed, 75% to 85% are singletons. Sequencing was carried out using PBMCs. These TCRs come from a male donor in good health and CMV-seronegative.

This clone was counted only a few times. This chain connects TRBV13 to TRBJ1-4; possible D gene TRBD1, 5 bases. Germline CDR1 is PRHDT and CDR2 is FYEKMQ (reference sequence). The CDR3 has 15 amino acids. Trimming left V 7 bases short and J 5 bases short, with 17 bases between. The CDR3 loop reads CASNSRGVGNEKLFF. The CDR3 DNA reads TGTGCCAGCAACTCAAGGGGTGTCGGAAATGAAAAACTGTTTTTT.

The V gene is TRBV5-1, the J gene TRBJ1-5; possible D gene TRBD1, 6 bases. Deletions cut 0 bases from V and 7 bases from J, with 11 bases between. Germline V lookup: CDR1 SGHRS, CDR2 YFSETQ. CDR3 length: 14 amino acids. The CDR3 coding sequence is TGCGCCAGCAGCTTGGAGGGGGGGGGACAGCCCCAGCATTTT. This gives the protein CASSLEGGGQPQHF. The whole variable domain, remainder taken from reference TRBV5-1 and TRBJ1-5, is KAGVTQTPRYLIKTRGQQVTLSCSPISGHRSVSWYQQTPGQGLQFLFEYFSETQRNKGNFPGRFSGRQFSNSRSEMNVSTLELGDSALYLCASSLEGGGQPQHFGDGTRLSIL.

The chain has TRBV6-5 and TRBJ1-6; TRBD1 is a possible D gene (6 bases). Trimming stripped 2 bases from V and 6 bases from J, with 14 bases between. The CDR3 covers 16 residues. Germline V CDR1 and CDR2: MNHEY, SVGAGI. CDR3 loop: CASSYQGSAGNSPLHF. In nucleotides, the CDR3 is TGTGCCAGCAGTTACCAGGGGTCGGCGGGTAATTCACCCCTCCACTTT.

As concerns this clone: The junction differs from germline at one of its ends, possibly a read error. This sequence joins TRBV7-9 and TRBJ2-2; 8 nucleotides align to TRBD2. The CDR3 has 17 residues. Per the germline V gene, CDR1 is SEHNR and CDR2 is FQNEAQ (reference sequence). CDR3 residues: CSSGGLSGDMNTGELFF. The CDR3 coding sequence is TGTTCCAGCGGGGGATTAAGCGGGGACATGAACACCGGGGAGCTGTTTTTT.